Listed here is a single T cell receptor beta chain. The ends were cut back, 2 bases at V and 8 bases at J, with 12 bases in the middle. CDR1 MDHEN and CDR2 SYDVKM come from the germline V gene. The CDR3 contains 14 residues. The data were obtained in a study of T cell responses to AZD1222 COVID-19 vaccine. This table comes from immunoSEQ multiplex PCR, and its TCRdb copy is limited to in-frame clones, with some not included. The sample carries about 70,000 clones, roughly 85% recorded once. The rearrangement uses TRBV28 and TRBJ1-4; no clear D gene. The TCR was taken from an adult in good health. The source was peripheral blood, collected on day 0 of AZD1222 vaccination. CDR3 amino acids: CASSLRVRGEKLFF. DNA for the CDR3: TGTGCCAGCAGTTTAAGGGTTAGAGGGGAAAAACTGTTTTTT.